This T cell receptor (beta chain) was identified during a study of shared clonotypes between healthy human individuals. Each cell subset's genomic DNA was divided evenly among several immunoSEQ plates. Measured with immunoSEQ multiplex PCR; TCRdb has only the in-frame clones, and not every one. This sample has hundreds of thousands of clones, with 60% to 80% found just once. This CDR3 is 16 amino acids long. Germline V lookup: CDR1 LNHDA, CDR2 SQIVND (reference sequence). Between the trimmed V and J ends, which lost 0 bases and 4 bases, there was a span of 13 bases. Participating donors were healthy, HIV-negative adults free of recent acute infections or vaccinations.

The sequence was collected from a woman in her thirties or forties in good health. Some clones in this sample may be carry-over from other donors' samples. Material for sequencing was PBMCs. The V gene is TRBV19, the J gene TRBJ2-4; D is unresolved. This CDR3 is CASSIDGRPEKNIQYF. CDR3 sequence (DNA): TGTGCCAGTAGTATAGACGGCAGGCCAGAGAAAAACATTCAGTACTTC.